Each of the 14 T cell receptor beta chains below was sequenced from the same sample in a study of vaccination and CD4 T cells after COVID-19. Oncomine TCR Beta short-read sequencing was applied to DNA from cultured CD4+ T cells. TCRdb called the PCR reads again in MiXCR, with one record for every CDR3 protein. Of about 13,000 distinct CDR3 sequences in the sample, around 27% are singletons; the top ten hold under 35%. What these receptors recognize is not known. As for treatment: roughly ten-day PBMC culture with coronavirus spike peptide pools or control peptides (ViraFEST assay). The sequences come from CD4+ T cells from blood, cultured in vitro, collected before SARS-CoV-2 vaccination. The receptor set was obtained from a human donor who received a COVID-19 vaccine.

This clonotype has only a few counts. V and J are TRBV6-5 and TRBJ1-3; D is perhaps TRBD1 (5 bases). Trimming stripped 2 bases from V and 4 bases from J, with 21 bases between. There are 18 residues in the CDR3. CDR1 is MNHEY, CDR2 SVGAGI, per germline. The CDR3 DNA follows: TGTGCCAGCAGTTACCGCGGGGCACGGAGTGGGAGCGGAAACACCATATATTTT. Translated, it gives CASSYRGARSGSGNTIYF.

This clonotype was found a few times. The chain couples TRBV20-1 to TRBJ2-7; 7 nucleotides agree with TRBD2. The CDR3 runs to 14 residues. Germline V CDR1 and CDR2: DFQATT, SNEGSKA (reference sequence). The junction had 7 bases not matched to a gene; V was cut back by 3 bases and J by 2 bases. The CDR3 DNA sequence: TGCAGTGCTAGTCCGGCTAGCGGACCCTACGAGCAGTACTTC. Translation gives CSASPASGPYEQYF.

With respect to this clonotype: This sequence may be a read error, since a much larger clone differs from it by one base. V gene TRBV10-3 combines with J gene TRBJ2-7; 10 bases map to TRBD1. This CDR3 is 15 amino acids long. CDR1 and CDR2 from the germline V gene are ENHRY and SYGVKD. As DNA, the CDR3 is TGTGCCATCGGTGAGTACGGGACAGGGGACTACGAGCAGTACTTC. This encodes CAIGEYGTGDYEQYF.

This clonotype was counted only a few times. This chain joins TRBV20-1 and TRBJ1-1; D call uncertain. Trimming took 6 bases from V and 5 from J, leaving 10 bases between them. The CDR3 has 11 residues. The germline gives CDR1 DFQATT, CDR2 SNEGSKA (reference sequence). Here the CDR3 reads CSAQAGTEAFF. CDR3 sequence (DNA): TGCAGTGCCCAGGCGGGAACTGAAGCTTTCTTT.

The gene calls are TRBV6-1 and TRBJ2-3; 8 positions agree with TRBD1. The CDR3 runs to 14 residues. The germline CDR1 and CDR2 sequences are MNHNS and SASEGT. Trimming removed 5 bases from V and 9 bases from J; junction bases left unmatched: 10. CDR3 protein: CASSPLVRQGTQYF. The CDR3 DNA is TGTGCCAGCAGTCCACTCGTGAGACAGGGGACGCAGTATTTT.

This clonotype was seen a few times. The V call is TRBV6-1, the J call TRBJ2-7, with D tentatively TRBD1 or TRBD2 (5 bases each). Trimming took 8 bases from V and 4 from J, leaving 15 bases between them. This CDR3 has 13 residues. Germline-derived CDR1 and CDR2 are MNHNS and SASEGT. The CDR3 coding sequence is TGTGCCAGCCCCTTGGGACCCTATTACGAGCAGTACTTC. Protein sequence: CASPLGPYYEQYF.

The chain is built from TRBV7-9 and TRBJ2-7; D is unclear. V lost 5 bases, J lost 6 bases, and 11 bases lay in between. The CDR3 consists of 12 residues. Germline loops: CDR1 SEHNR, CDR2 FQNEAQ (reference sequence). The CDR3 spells CASSRPGSEQYF. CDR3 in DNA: TGTGCCAGCAGCCGCCCCGGTTCCGAGCAGTACTTC.

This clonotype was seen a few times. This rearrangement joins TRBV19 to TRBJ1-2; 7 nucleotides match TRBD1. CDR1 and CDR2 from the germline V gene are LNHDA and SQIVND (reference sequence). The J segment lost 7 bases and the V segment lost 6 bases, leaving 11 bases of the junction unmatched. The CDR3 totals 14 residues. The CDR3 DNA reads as TGTGCCAGTAGACCTAGACAGGGACTGGGTGGCTACACCTTC. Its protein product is CASRPRQGLGGYTF.

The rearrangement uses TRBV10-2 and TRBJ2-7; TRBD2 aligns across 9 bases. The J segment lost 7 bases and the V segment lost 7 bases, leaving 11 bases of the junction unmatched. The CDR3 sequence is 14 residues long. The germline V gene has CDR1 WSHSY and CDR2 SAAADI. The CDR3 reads CASISAGGPGEQYF. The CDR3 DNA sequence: TGCGCCAGCATCTCCGCGGGGGGGCCGGGGGAGCAGTACTTC.

In DNA form, the CDR3 reads TGTGCCAGCAGTCACAGGGGCCCAGAGACCCAGTACTTC. It codes for CASSHRGPETQYF. The chain links TRBV6-1 to TRBJ2-5; 7 nucleotides match TRBD1. The J segment lost 4 bases and the V segment lost 5 bases, leaving 4 bases of the junction unmatched. The germline V gene encodes CDR1 MNHNS and CDR2 SASEGT. The CDR3 is made up of 13 amino acids.

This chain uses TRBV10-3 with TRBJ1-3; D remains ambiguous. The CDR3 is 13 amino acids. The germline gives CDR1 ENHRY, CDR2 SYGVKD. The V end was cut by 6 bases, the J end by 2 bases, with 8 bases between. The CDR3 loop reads CAIRQPPGNTIYF. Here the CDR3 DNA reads TGTGCCATCAGGCAGCCCCCTGGAAACACCATATATTTT.

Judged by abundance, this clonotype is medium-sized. The CDR3 DNA is TGTGCCAGCAGCTTGCAACTGACCGAGCCGGGATATGGCTACACCTTC. This codes for CASSLQLTEPGYGYTF. The V gene is TRBV7-8, the J gene TRBJ1-2; no firm D call. This CDR3 is built from 16 residues. Trimming stripped 3 bases from V and 5 bases from J, with 19 bases between. CDR1 SGHVS and CDR2 FQNEAQ come from the germline V gene.

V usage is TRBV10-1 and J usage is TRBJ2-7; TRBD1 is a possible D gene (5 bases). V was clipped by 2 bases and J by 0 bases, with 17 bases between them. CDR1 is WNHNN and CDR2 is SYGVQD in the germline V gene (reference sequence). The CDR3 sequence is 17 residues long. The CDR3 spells CASSEDHRLLGSYEQYF. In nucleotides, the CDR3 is TGCGCCAGCAGTGAGGACCACAGGCTATTAGGCTCCTACGAGCAGTACTTC.

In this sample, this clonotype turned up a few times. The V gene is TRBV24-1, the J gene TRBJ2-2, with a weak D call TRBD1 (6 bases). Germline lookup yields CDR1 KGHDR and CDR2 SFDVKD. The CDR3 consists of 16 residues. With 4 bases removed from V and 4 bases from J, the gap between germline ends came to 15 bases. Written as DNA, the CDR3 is TGTGCCACCAGTGACCAAGGGGGTCTGATCACCGGGGAGCTGTTTTTT. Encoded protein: CATSDQGGLITGELFF.